This record looks at one T cell receptor (beta chain) sequence and its context. The target antigen is unknown. The sample is drawn from a study of Ad26.COV2.S vaccination and SARS-CoV-2 variants. General study points: Individuals receiving vaccine had higher spike-specific TCR breadth than placebo recipients did. After vaccination, reports described spike-specific CD8+ and CD4+ T cell responses as showing substantial breadth. Total T cell responses may have been underestimated by the TCR breadth and depth analyses.

TCRdb keeps only in-frame clones here, not all; method: immunoSEQ multiplex PCR. Of about 400,000 clones in the sample, roughly 85% were seen once. Described treatment: about 20 received Ad26.COV2.S at low or high dose, single or two shots; about 5 received placebo; per-sample allocation not given. On day 63 after the first injection, vaccine and placebo recipients gave samples. Boston supplied an adult donor aged 18-55 years. Germline V gene lookup returns CDR1 SGHVS and CDR2 FQNEAQ. Losses at the gene ends were 0 bases for V and 5 bases for J; bases not matched to a gene: 0. The CDR3 totals 14 residues.

The V call is TRBV7-8, the J call TRBJ2-3; 9 bases match TRBD1. The TCR comes from a person between 18 and 65 years old who received the Ad26.COV2.S COVID-19 vaccine or a placebo. The sample consisted of peripheral blood, taken in a trial of Ad26.COV2.S vaccine versus placebo. CDR3 loop: CASSLAGQGDTQYF. The CDR3 coding sequence is TGTGCCAGCAGCTTAGCGGGACAGGGAGATACGCAGTATTTT.